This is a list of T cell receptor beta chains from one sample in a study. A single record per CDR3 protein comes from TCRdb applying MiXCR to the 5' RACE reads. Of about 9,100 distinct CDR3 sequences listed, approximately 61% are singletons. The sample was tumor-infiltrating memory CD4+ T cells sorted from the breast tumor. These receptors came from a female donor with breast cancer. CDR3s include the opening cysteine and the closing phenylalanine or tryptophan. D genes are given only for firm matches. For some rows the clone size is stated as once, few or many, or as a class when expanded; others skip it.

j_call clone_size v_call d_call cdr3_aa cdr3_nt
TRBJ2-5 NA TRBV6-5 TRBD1 CASSNDRVETQYF TGTGCCAGCAGTAATGACAGGGTGGAGACCCAGTACTTC
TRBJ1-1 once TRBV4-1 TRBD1 CASSRGTGSPVNTEAFF TGCGCCAGCAGCCGGGGGACAGGGTCGCCTGTGAACACTGAAGCTTTCTTT
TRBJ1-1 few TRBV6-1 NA CASSPRRQNTEAFF TGTGCCAGCAGTCCTCGCCGGCAGAACACTGAAGCTTTCTTT
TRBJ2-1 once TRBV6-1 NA CASNTDGETYSEQFF TGTGCCAGCAATACGGACGGAGAAACTTACAGTGAGCAGTTCTTC
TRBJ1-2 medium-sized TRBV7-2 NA CASSPERIYGYTF TGTGCCAGCAGCCCCGAGCGGATATATGGCTACACCTTC
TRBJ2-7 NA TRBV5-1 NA CASSLAGVGEQYF TGCGCCAGCAGCTTGGCAGGGGTAGGCGAGCAGTACTTC
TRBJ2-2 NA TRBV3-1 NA CASSQEGRTGELFF TGTGCCAGCAGCCAAGAGGGGCGGACCGGGGAGCTGTTTTTT
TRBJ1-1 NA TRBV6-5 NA CASTRQRNTEAFF TGTGCCAGCACGCGACAGAGGAACACTGAAGCTTTCTTT
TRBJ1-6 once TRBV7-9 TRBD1 CASTDRGMTPLHF TGTGCCAGCACCGACAGGGGAATGACACCCCTCCACTTT
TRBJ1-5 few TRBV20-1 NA CSASRGDNQPQHF TGCAGTGCTAGTAGGGGAGACAATCAGCCCCAGCATTTT
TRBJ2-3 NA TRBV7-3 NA CVSSPGTSTDTQYF TGTGTCAGCAGCCCCGGGACTAGCACAGATACGCAGTATTTT
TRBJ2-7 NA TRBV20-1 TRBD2 CSAAGLSQDYEQYF TGCAGTGCAGCGGGACTCTCGCAAGACTACGAGCAGTACTTC
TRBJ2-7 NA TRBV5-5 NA CASSLLREYQYF TGTGCCAGCAGTCTTCTCAGGGAATACCAGTACTTC
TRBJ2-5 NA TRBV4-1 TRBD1 CASSQPDRGPETQYF TGCGCCAGCAGCCAACCAGACAGGGGGCCTGAGACCCAGTACTTC